The table lists the clone carrying this TCR beta chain with a few counts. This sample was included in a study of T-cell memory formation after mild COVID-19. TCRdb itself ran the 5' RACE reads through MiXCR, one entry per CDR3 protein. The data show about 430,000 distinct CDR3 sequences, with over 15% seen just once and 20% to 25% held by the top ten. This CDR3 is 14 amino acids long. Germline-derived CDR1 and CDR2 are SEHNR and FQNEAQ (reference sequence). V was cut by 1 base and J by 2 bases, with 9 bases left in between. This clonotype was obtained from a man between 18 and 29 years old who had mild COVID-19 (a few samples of this study predate the infection). Cell type and time point are not known. Source material: PBMCs or a T cell subset sorted from them (not recorded which). The V call is TRBV7-9, the J call TRBJ2-7, with a weak D call TRBD1 (5 bases). CDR3 in amino acids: CASSLVDSTYEQYF. DNA for the CDR3: TGTGCCAGCAGCTTAGTCGACAGTACCTACGAGCAGTACTTC.